This record concerns one T cell receptor beta chain sequence. Deletions cut 5 bases from V and 4 bases from J, with 20 bases between. CDR1 and CDR2 from the germline V gene are SQVTM and ANQGSEA. There are 15 residues in the CDR3. The data belong to a study of blood T cell dynamics during melanoma immunotherapy. Documented time point: week 3, after first cycle of checkpoint inhibitor. Blood was drawn before treatment and at week 3 after checkpoint blockade. Disease control meant complete response, partial response or stable disease at 12 weeks. Libraries were prepared by immunoSEQ multiplex PCR; TCRdb keeps only in-frame clonotypes and omits some of them. The repertoire consists of a few thousand clones, with 95% to 96% occurring once and the leading ten covering 0.5%.

The sequencing here drew on effector memory CD8+ T cells from blood, taken from a patient treated with checkpoint blockade. The chain is built from TRBV29-1 and TRBJ1-2; tentatively, D is TRBD1 (6 bases). The clonotype comes from a human donor with melanoma. The CDR3 sequence is CSVISTGLSGYGYTF. In nucleotides, the CDR3 is TGCAGCGTTATTTCCACAGGGCTATCAGGCTATGGCTACACCTTC.